These 4 T cell receptor beta chains came from one sample sequenced in a study of blood T cell repertoires in COVID-19. The method was immunoSEQ multiplex PCR; TCRdb's version includes in-frame clones alone and lacks a portion of them. The sample contains some 120,000 clones, approximately 80% of which appear only once. The sequenced sample consisted of peripheral blood. All receptors derive from a man aged 65-85 years with acute or convalescent COVID-19.

This clone was detected a few times. Other nucleotide sequences from this sample produce the same CDR3. V and J are TRBV28 and TRBJ2-7, with 8 bases lining up with TRBD1. From germline, CDR1 is MDHEN and CDR2 SYDVKM. With V trimmed by 5 bases and J by 4 bases, 4 bases remained unmatched. The CDR3 runs to 13 residues. CDR3 residues: CASSPGQGYEQYF. CDR3 nucleotides: TGTGCCAGCAGTCCCGGACAGGGTTACGAGCAGTACTTC.

This clone was detected many times. V and J are TRBV7-2 and TRBJ1-3, with 7 nucleotides matching TRBD1. Germline loops: CDR1 SGHTA, CDR2 FQGNSA. J was trimmed by 0 bases and V by 5 bases; bases with no gene match: 7. There are 16 residues in the CDR3. CDR3 in amino acids: CASSQHRQGSGNTIYF. The CDR3, as DNA: TGTGCCAGCAGCCAACACCGACAGGGCTCTGGAAACACCATATATTTT.

This clone was seen a single time. The chain employs TRBV2 and TRBJ1-4, with D possibly being TRBD1 (6 bases). Trimming left V 9 bases short and J 8 bases short, with 25 bases between. There are 16 residues in the CDR3. Germline V gene sequence: CDR1 SNHLY, CDR2 FYNNEI. The DNA of the CDR3 is TGTGCCAGTGGACCGGGGAGTAGGACAGTGAGCGAAAAACTGTTTTTT. Translated, it gives CASGPGSRTVSEKLFF.

This clone has a handful of counts. The chain is built from TRBV10-3 and TRBJ1-6, with 7 bases identical to TRBD1. Germline V gene sequence: CDR1 ENHRY, CDR2 SYGVKD. The length of the CDR3 is 14 residues. J lost 8 bases, V lost 10 bases, and 11 bases had no gene match. The CDR3 sequence is CATQRGQGDSPLHF. CDR3 bases: TGTGCCACTCAGAGGGGGCAGGGCGATTCACCCCTCCACTTT.